This is a list of T cell receptor beta chains from one sample in a study of T cells in Graves' hyperthyroidism and ophthalmopathy. TCRdb independently ran MiXCR on the multiplex PCR reads; one entry per CDR3 protein. The sample includes about 640,000 distinct CDR3 sequences, roughly 20% of them seen just once. The sample taken for sequencing was blood. The receptors here all came from a man aged 25-45 years with Graves' ophthalmopathy. Both conserved end residues are part of each CDR3. Fields, in order: D gene, V gene, J gene, clone size, CDR3 protein, CDR3 DNA. The D gene is left open where the match is weak. Where a row states a size, it is once, few, many or the class of an expanded clone; other rows omit it.

D gene: TRBD1; V gene: TRBV7-8; J gene: TRBJ2-2; clone size: NA; CDR3 protein: CAGSLSGTANTGELFF; CDR3 DNA: TGTGCCGGCAGCTTAAGTGGGACAGCGAACACCGGGGAGCTGTTTTTT
D gene: NA; V gene: TRBV29-1; J gene: TRBJ2-5; clone size: NA; CDR3 protein: CSVAGVLVQETQYF; CDR3 DNA: TGCAGCGTTGCGGGGGTTCTCGTTCAAGAGACCCAGTACTTC
D gene: NA; V gene: TRBV10-3; J gene: TRBJ1-5; clone size: NA; CDR3 protein: CAISTSPNQPQHF; CDR3 DNA: TGTGCCATCAGTACCTCGCCCAATCAGCCCCAGCATTTT
D gene: NA; V gene: TRBV30; J gene: TRBJ1-1; clone size: many; CDR3 protein: CAWSRGGTEAFF; CDR3 DNA: TGTGCCTGGAGTCGAGGGGGCACTGAAGCTTTCTTT
D gene: NA; V gene: TRBV30; J gene: TRBJ2-1; clone size: many; CDR3 protein: CAWSAPRDEQFF; CDR3 DNA: TGTGCCTGGAGTGCCCCCCGAGACGAGCAGTTCTTC
D gene: NA; V gene: TRBV7-9; J gene: TRBJ2-5; clone size: NA; CDR3 protein: CASSLVGQYETQYF; CDR3 DNA: TGTGCCAGCAGCTTAGTAGGGCAGTACGAGACCCAGTACTTC
D gene: NA; V gene: TRBV6-1; J gene: TRBJ2-1; clone size: NA; CDR3 protein: CASSYGISSYNEQFF; CDR3 DNA: TGTGCCAGCAGTTATGGGATAAGCTCCTACAATGAGCAGTTCTTC
D gene: NA; V gene: TRBV12-5; J gene: TRBJ2-2; clone size: many; CDR3 protein: CASTGNTGELFF; CDR3 DNA: TGTGCTAGTACCGGGAACACCGGGGAGCTGTTTTTT
D gene: NA; V gene: TRBV7-3; J gene: TRBJ2-3; clone size: NA; CDR3 protein: CASSFGSGTDTQYF; CDR3 DNA: TGTGCCAGCAGCTTTGGCTCCGGCACAGATACGCAGTATTTT
D gene: TRBD1; V gene: TRBV28; J gene: TRBJ2-1; clone size: NA; CDR3 protein: CASRGTGGGEQFF; CDR3 DNA: TGTGCCAGCAGGGGAACAGGGGGAGGTGAGCAGTTCTTC
D gene: TRBD2; V gene: TRBV3-1; J gene: TRBJ2-7; clone size: few; CDR3 protein: CASSQDRLAGIHEQYF; CDR3 DNA: TGTGCCAGCAGCCAAGATCGGTTAGCGGGAATCCACGAGCAGTACTTC
D gene: NA; V gene: TRBV15; J gene: TRBJ2-7; clone size: many; CDR3 protein: CATSTGFVADEQYF; CDR3 DNA: TGTGCCACCAGCACAGGGTTCGTGGCGGACGAGCAGTACTTC
D gene: NA; V gene: TRBV5-1; J gene: TRBJ2-2; clone size: NA; CDR3 protein: CASAMTGNTGELFF; CDR3 DNA: TGCGCCAGCGCCATGACGGGGAACACCGGGGAGCTGTTTTTT
D gene: NA; V gene: TRBV6-5; J gene: TRBJ2-7; clone size: NA; CDR3 protein: CASSYIKGRPYEQYF; CDR3 DNA: TGTGCCAGCAGTTATATAAAGGGGCGTCCCTACGAGCAGTACTTC
D gene: NA; V gene: TRBV29-1; J gene: TRBJ2-7; clone size: few; CDR3 protein: CSVEGTVPYEQYF; CDR3 DNA: TGCAGCGTTGAGGGGACCGTACCCTACGAGCAGTACTTC
D gene: NA; V gene: TRBV7-2; J gene: TRBJ2-1; clone size: NA; CDR3 protein: CASSSFLAYEQFF; CDR3 DNA: TGTGCCAGCAGCTCATTTCTAGCGTATGAGCAGTTCTTC